This note documents a single TCR beta chain sequence. Its antigen remains unidentified. No base quality values were provided; no much bigger clone lies one nucleotide off. Patients with a history of autoimmune disease or receiving systemic immunosuppression were excluded from the trial. In every dose cohort, peripheral blood was drawn for TCR sequencing at baseline, cycle 4 day 1, and cycle 7 day 1. Samples were obtained from an open-label, multicenter, first-in-human phase I dose-escalation trial of ivuxolimab. Adults with locally advanced or metastatic melanoma, renal cell, hepatocellular, or head and neck squamous cell carcinoma were enrolled in the trial. Before TCR sequencing, CD4+ and CD8+ T cells were separately sorted from peripheral blood. The sample comes from a study of OX40 agonist ivuxolimab in advanced cancers. General notes on the study: Ivuxolimab was a fully human IgG2 agonistic monoclonal antibody targeting the costimulatory receptor OX40 (CD134). Three dose-escalation patients achieved partial responses, one with hepatocellular carcinoma and two with cutaneous melanoma. Intravenous ivuxolimab was administered to patients every 2 weeks at six dose levels: 0.01, 0.1, 0.3, 1.5, 3 and 10 mg/kg. Prior anti-PD-1, anti-PD-L1 or anti-CTLA-4 therapy was permitted, and checkpoint inhibitors had been received by more than 35% of dose-escalation patients. The point of sequencing TCRbeta in the periphery was to test whether ivuxolimab changed TCR sequence diversity and drove clonal T-cell expansion. The monotherapy dose-escalation portion (N of about 57 patients) of the phase I ivuxolimab trial is reported in the paper. The dose-escalation cohort was around 83% male with a mean age of about 65 years, ranging from about 23 to 85. Of the 52 patients in dose escalation, some 20 had hepatocellular carcinoma, some 15 had melanoma, 9 had renal cell carcinoma and 9 had head and neck cancer. Paper-wide results and their limitations: Low levels of normalized T-cell clonal expansion were also shown by some nonresponding patients. At doses of 0.1 to 3.0 mg/kg, clonal expansion of both CD4+ and CD8+ T cells in blood was seen between baseline and week 6. After ivuxolimab, expanded clones were on average more numerous among CD8+ T cells than among CD4+ T cells. The antigen specificity of the peripheral T cells that underwent clonal expansion was not determined. In the 0.1-3.0 mg/kg groups, partial responders had among the lowest normalized peripheral clonal expansion, particularly in CD8+ T cells.

Trimming costs V 3 bases and J 2 bases, and their ends lie 4 bases apart. Looking up the germline V gene (reference sequence) yields CDR1 DFQATT and CDR2 SNEGSKA. The CDR3, cysteine through phenylalanine, is 11 amino acids long. The DNA shown is the 33-base CDR3, in frame from base 1. For sequencing of the TCRbeta CDR3 region, genomic DNA was extracted from the sorted cells. TCRbeta CDR3 regions were sequenced using the immunoSEQ Assay. TCRdb limited this immuneACCESS table to in-frame rearrangements with V and J called. A share of clones is missing; checked studies link under half to unresolved V genes, and the rest is unexplained. The sample profile shows approximately 51,000 clones; about 80% of them were found once. The top ten hold 2% to 2.5% of the sample.

This receptor was identified in an adult with an advanced solid tumor such as melanoma, head and neck, liver or kidney cancer. The starting material was CD4+ or CD8+ T cells sorted from blood, obtained in a trial of the OX40 agonist ivuxolimab. This chain is built from TRBV20-1 and TRBJ1-1; the D gene remains uncertain. The DNA reads TGCAGTGCTAGTAGCAACACTGAAGCTTTCTTT. Translated, it reads CSASSNTEAFF.